A few counts support the clone carrying this T cell receptor (beta chain). Here immunoSEQ multiplex PCR was the method, and the copy in TCRdb shows in-frame clones only, minus some. Found here are about 41,000 clones, 80% to 90% of them singletons; the top ten hold approximately 0.67%. The CDR3 spans 13 residues. Germline values: CDR1 LNHDA, CDR2 SQIVND (reference sequence). Trimming removed 2 bases from V and 7 bases from J, with 11 bases in between. The sample comes from a study of T cell changes during pregnancy in multiple sclerosis. The material was CD4+ T cells from peripheral blood mononuclear cells, obtained in the first trimester of pregnancy. The clonotype comes from a female donor with multiple sclerosis, enrolled in a pregnancy study. This chain connects TRBV19 to TRBJ1-1; D is possibly TRBD1 (6 bases). The CDR3: CASSINRVGEAFF. Here the CDR3 DNA reads TGTGCCAGTAGTATAAACAGGGTTGGTGAAGCTTTCTTT. Drawing the rest from reference TRBV19 and TRBJ1-1, the complete variable domain is DGGITQSPKYLFRKEGQNVTLSCEQNLNHDAMYWYRQDPGQGLRLIYYSQIVNDFQKGDIAEGYSVSREKKESFPLTVTSAQKNPTAFYLCASSINRVGEAFFGQGTRLTVV.